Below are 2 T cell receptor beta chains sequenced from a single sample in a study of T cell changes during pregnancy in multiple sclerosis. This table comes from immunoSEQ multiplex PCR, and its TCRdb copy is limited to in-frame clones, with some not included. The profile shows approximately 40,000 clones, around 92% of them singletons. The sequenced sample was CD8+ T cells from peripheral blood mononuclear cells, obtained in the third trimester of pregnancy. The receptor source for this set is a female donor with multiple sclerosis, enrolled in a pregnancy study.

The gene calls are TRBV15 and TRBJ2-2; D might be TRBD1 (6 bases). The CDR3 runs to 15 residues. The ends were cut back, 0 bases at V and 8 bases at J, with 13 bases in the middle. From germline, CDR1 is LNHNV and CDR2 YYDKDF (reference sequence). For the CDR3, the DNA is TGTGCCACCAGCAGAGATAGGGCAGGGGCTGGGGAGCTGTTTTTT. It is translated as CATSRDRAGAGELFF.

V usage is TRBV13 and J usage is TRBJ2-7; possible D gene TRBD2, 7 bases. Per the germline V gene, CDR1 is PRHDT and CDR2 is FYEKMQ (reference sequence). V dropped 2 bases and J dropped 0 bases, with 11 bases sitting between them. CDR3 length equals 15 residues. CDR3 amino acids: CASSLLGGHSYEQYF. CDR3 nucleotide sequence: TGTGCCAGCAGCTTACTCGGGGGGCACTCCTACGAGCAGTACTTC.